This T cell receptor (beta chain) was identified during a study of blood T cell repertoires in COVID-19. Across the whole study: PBMCs, B-cell-depleted T cells, or T cells were the source of the cDNA or gDNA that made up the material.

V was pared by 5 bases and J by 4 bases, with 14 bases between. Looked up from germline, CDR1 is LNHDA and CDR2 is SQIVND (reference sequence). This CDR3 is 15 amino acids long. Generated by immunoSEQ multiplex PCR, the TCRdb table keeps only in-frame clones and is missing some. There are 100,000 to 120,000 clones in the sample; about 88% occur only once, and 2% to 3% lies in the top ten. Specimen: peripheral blood. The origin of this receptor is a human donor in a cohort sampled during active COVID-19. The rearrangement links TRBV19 to TRBJ2-2; D perhaps matches TRBD1 (8 bases). The CDR3 region is CASSLTGEGTGELFF. CDR3 DNA sequence: TGTGCCAGTAGTCTGACAGGGGAGGGCACCGGGGAGCTGTTTTTT.